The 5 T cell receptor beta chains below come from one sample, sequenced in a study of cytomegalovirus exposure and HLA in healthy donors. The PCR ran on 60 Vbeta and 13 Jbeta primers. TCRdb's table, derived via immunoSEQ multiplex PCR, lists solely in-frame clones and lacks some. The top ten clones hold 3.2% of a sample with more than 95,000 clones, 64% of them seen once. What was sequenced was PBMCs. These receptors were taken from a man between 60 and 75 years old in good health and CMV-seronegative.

The DNA for the CDR3 is TGTGCCAGTAGCATGTACCAAGAGACCCAGTACTTC. Protein: CASSMYQETQYF. The chain couples TRBV19 to TRBJ2-5; D uncertain. The germline V gene encodes CDR1 LNHDA and CDR2 SQIVND (reference sequence). The CDR3 contains 12 residues. Trimming cost V 6 bases and J 0 bases, with 5 bases left between them. Based on the CDR3 plus reference TRBV19 and TRBJ2-5, the full variable domain is DGGITQSPKYLFRKEGQNVTLSCEQNLNHDAMYWYRQDPGQGLRLIYYSQIVNDFQKGDIAEGYSVSREKKESFPLTVTSAQKNPTAFYLCASSMYQETQYFGPGTRLLVL.

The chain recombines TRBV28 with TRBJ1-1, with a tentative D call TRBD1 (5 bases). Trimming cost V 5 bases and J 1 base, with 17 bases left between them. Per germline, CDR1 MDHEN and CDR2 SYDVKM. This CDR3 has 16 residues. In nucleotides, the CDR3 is TGTGCCAGCAGTGCTCCGGGGCGGCGGGGGAACACTGAAGCTTTCTTT. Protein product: CASSAPGRRGNTEAFF. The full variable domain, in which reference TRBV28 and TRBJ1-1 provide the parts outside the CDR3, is DVKVTQSSRYLVKRTGEKVFLECVQDMDHENMFWYRQDPGLGLRLIYFSYDVKMKEKGDIPEGYSVSREKKERFSLILESASTNQTSMYLCASSAPGRRGNTEAFFGQGTRLTVV.

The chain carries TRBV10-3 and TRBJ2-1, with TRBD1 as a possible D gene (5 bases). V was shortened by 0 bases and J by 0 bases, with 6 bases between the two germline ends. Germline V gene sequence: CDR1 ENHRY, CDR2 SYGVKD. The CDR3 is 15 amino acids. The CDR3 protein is CAISESRVSYNEQFF. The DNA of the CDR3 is TGTGCCATCAGTGAGTCCAGGGTCTCCTACAATGAGCAGTTCTTC.

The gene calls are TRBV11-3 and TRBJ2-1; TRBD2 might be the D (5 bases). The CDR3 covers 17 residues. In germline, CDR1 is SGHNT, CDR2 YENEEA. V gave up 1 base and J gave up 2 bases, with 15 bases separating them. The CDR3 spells CASSLGGDLPTYNEQFF. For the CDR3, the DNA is TGTGCCAGCAGCTTAGGGGGAGACTTGCCCACCTACAATGAGCAGTTCTTC.

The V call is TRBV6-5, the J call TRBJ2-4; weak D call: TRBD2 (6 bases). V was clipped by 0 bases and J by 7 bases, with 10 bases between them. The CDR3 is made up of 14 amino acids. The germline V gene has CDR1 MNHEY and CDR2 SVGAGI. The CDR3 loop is CASSYSGGGNIQYF. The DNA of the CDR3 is TGTGCCAGCAGTTACTCGGGTGGGGGGAACATTCAGTACTTC.